This T cell receptor (beta chain) is drawn from a study of early T cells in non-severe SARS-CoV-2 infection. The overall study: Sequencing was performed on bulk RNA from unsorted whole blood, leaving chains unpaired.

Using its own MiXCR run on the 5' RACE reads, TCRdb lists one record per CDR3 protein. The top ten hold roughly 7% of the sample, which has 75,000 or so distinct CDR3 sequences, about an eighth seen once. V lost 3 bases and J lost 5, with 13 bases in between. The CDR3 contains 14 residues. Germline CDR1 is KGHSH and CDR2 is LQKENI. Sequenced: whole blood. This receptor was taken from an adult who was a healthcare worker with PCR-confirmed SARS-CoV-2 infection or an uninfected control (not recorded which). The chain couples TRBV18 to TRBJ1-2; D may be TRBD1 (5 bases). CDR3 amino acids: CASSPVKGPYGYTF. CDR3 DNA: TGTGCCAGCTCACCGGTTAAGGGGCCTTATGGCTACACCTTC.